The clone carrying this TCR beta chain was recorded at least ten times. The germline V gene encodes CDR1 SGDLS and CDR2 YYNGEE. CDR3 size: 13 residues. Trimming left V 3 bases short and J 2 bases short, with 8 bases between. TCRdb processed the RACE reads anew with MiXCR; each CDR3 protein has one entry. The table records about 140,000 distinct CDR3 sequences, over 9.5% of them present only once. Sample time point: patch test 2, 6 weeks after DPC sensitization. Described treatment: therapeutic diphenylcyclopropenone sensitization with weekly scalp DPC. Unfractionated whole blood yielded total RNA. These data originate in a study of human T cells and chemical hapten exposure. Study at large: Each patch test put 0.01% DPC on the upper back, and results were read at 6 days.

The TCR comes from a woman between 45 and 60 years old with alopecia areata. Some clones in this sample may be carry-over from other donors' samples. The chain joins TRBV9 to TRBJ2-5; tentative D call: TRBD1 (7 bases). The specimen was whole blood, collected in connection with sensitization to the hapten diphenylcyclopropenone (DPC). CDR3 region: CASSAGGQETQYF. DNA for the CDR3: TGTGCCAGCAGCGCAGGGGGGCAAGAGACCCAGTACTTC.